The rows below give T cell receptor beta chains drawn from one sample of a study of molecular identifiers for immune sequencing clone quantification. TCRdb analysed the PCR reads with MiXCR anew, one entry per CDR3 protein. The top ten clones hold about 1.9% of a sample with approximately 54,000 distinct CDR3 sequences, roughly 24% of them seen once. Specimen: naive CD8+ T cells from blood, with Jurkat cell RNA spiked in. These receptors were collected from a human donor in good health. Some libraries in this study had Jurkat cell RNA spiked in. Both conserved end residues are part of each CDR3. The D gene is left open where the match is weak. Where a row states a size, it is once, few, many or the class of an expanded clone; other rows omit it.

>TRBJ2-1|14|TRBV11-2|.|TRBD1
TGTGCCAGCAGCTTCCCGGGACAGTGGAGTGAGCAGTTCTTC
CASSFPGQWSEQFF
>TRBJ2-5|16|TRBV4-3|many|.
TGCGCCAGCAGCCAAGATCGAGCCAGTATGCAAGAGACCCAGTACTTC
CASSQDRASMQETQYF
>TRBJ2-5|17|TRBV4-3|.|.
TGCGCCAGCAGCCTCTCCCCCAGTGCAGTGGGACAAGAGACCCAGTACTTC
CASSLSPSAVGQETQYF
>TRBJ2-3|16|TRBV25-1|many|TRBD1
TGTGCCAGCAGTGAAGGTCTGGGACAGGGGCCAGATACGCAGTATTTT
CASSEGLGQGPDTQYF
>TRBJ2-2|15|TRBV11-2|many|.
TGTGCCAGCAGCTACGCCGGGGGGAACACCGGGGAGCTGTTTTTT
CASSYAGGNTGELFF
>TRBJ2-6|19|TRBV14|many|.
TGTGCCAGCAGCCAAGAAAGGACAGAGAGCTCTGGTGGGGCCAACGTCCTGACTTTC
CASSQERTESSGGANVLTF
>TRBJ2-2|14|TRBV27|.|.
TGTGCCAGCCACTGGGGTTTCAGCACCGGGGAGCTGTTTTTT
CASHWGFSTGELFF
>TRBJ1-5|14|TRBV6-2/TRBV6-3|many|.
TGTGCCAGCAGTTACACGGTCCAGGGTCAGCCCCAGCATTTT
CASSYTVQGQPQHF
>TRBJ1-1|17|TRBV6-2/TRBV6-3|many|.
TGTGCCAGCAGTTACACTGGCCAGGGCAGCATGAACACTGAAGCTTTCTTT
CASSYTGQGSMNTEAFF
>TRBJ2-1|13|TRBV11-2|few|.
TGTGCCAGCAGCTTCGCCGGGTTCAATGAGCAGTTCTTC
CASSFAGFNEQFF
>TRBJ2-1|18|TRBV27|few|TRBD2
TGTGCCAGCAGTCCCATCGGGACTAGCGGGGAGGTCTACAATGAGCAGTTCTTC
CASSPIGTSGEVYNEQFF
>TRBJ2-2|14|TRBV29-1|.|TRBD2
TGCAGCGTTGCAGCGGGAGTATTCACCGGGGAGCTGTTTTTT
CSVAAGVFTGELFF
>TRBJ2-3|15|TRBV12-3/TRBV12-4|many|TRBD2
TGTGCCAGCAGTTTTACTAGCGGACGTAGAGATACGCAGTATTTT
CASSFTSGRRDTQYF
>TRBJ2-2|13|TRBV7-6|many|.
TGTGCCAGCAGCTTCACGGGAACCGGGGAGCTGTTTTTT
CASSFTGTGELFF
>TRBJ2-7|15|TRBV7-2|many|TRBD2
TGTGCCAGCAGCCCGCCCCGGGGAGTAGCGGGCGAGCAGTACTTC
CASSPPRGVAGEQYF
>TRBJ1-1|15|TRBV9|many|.
TGTGCCAGCAGCGTAGTTCCCGGGGCGAACACTGAAGCTTTCTTT
CASSVVPGANTEAFF
>TRBJ2-3|15|TRBV7-9|many|TRBD2
TGTGCCAGCAGCTTCCGGGACTATAGCACAGATACGCAGTATTTT
CASSFRDYSTDTQYF
>TRBJ2-2|18|TRBV24-1|many|TRBD2
TGTGCCACCAGTGTGGGGAAAGCAGCGGGAGATAGAACCGGGGAGCTGTTTTTT
CATSVGKAAGDRTGELFF
>TRBJ1-5|16|TRBV11-2|few|TRBD1
TGTGCCAGCCGCACCCCAAGATTACAGGGGAATCAGCCCCAGCATTTT
CASRTPRLQGNQPQHF
>TRBJ1-1|17|TRBV12-5|.|.
TGTGCTAGTGGTTTTAGTTTGGTGGAGGGAATGAACACTGTAGCTTTCTTT
CASGFSLVEGMNTVAFF
>TRBJ2-1|14|TRBV27|many|TRBD2
TGTGCCAGCAGTTCTGGACTAGCGTGGAATGAGCAGTTCTTC
CASSSGLAWNEQFF
>TRBJ2-7|14|TRBV14|many|.
TGTGCCAGCAGCCAATGGGACGGTCCCTACGAGCAGTACTTC
CASSQWDGPYEQYF
>TRBJ2-7|16|TRBV7-8|many|TRBD1
TGTGCCAGCAGCTCCCAACCGGGACAGGGAGCCTACGAGCAGTACTTC
CASSSQPGQGAYEQYF
>TRBJ2-5|15|TRBV7-9|many|TRBD1
TGTGCCAGCAGCCGGACAGGGGGCATTCAAGAGACCCAGTACTTC
CASSRTGGIQETQYF
>TRBJ2-5|14|TRBV7-6|many|.
TGTGCCAGCAGCTTGGTTCGGGGGATGGAGACCCAGTACTTC
CASSLVRGMETQYF
>TRBJ2-5|13|TRBV7-9|many|.
TGTGCCAGCAGCACCCGGTTGCAAGAGACCCAGTACTTC
CASSTRLQETQYF
>TRBJ2-2|13|TRBV7-9|many|.
TGTGCCAGCAGCTTTCCCGGCACCGGGGAGCTGTTTTTT
CASSFPGTGELFF
>TRBJ2-5|14|TRBV14|many|.
TGTGCCAGCAGCCGCGGGGTACGAGACGAGGACCAGTACTTC
CASSRGVRDEDQYF
>TRBJ1-5|14|TRBV12-3/TRBV12-4|many|.
TGTGCCAGCAGTTCGATGGAGGGCAATCAGCCCCAGCATTTT
CASSSMEGNQPQHF
>TRBJ1-5|16|TRBV4-3|few|TRBD1
TGCGCCAGCAGCCAAGGTATAGGGACAGGGAATCAGCCCCAGCATTTT
CASSQGIGTGNQPQHF
>TRBJ2-5|16|TRBV10-2|many|.
TGCGCCAGCAGTCCGGGGTCTACAGGGACATCAGAGACCCAGTACTTC
CASSPGSTGTSETQYF
>TRBJ2-7|15|TRBV28|many|.
TGTGCCAGCAGTTTAGGGATCAGTAGGTCCTACGAGCAGTACTTC
CASSLGISRSYEQYF
>TRBJ1-6|16|TRBV13|few|.
TGTGCCAGCAGCTTCCTTGCGGGCTCCTATAATTCACCCCTCCACTTT
CASSFLAGSYNSPLHF
>TRBJ2-1|15|TRBV7-9|.|.
TGTGCCAGCAGCGAAGCCGGGACGGCAGACAATGGGCAGTTCTTC
CASSEAGTADNGQFF
>TRBJ1-5|15|TRBV19|many|.
TGTGCCAGTACCGATGGTTATGGGGGCAATCAGCCCCAGCATTTT
CASTDGYGGNQPQHF
>TRBJ2-3|16|TRBV14|many|TRBD2
TGTGCCAGCAGCCTCACACTAGCGGGGGCGTGGGATACGCAGTATTTT
CASSLTLAGAWDTQYF
>TRBJ1-5|16|TRBV6-2/TRBV6-3|.|TRBD1
TGTGCCAGCAGTTACTCTCCACAGGGGTATGGACAGCCCCAGCATTTT
CASSYSPQGYGQPQHF
>TRBJ2-7|16|TRBV18|.|TRBD1
TGTGCCAGCTCACCACCGGACAGGGTATATTCCTACGAGCAGTACTTC
CASSPPDRVYSYEQYF
>TRBJ2-7|13|TRBV29-1|many|.
TGCAGCGTTGTGGCAGAGAGCTCCTACGAGCAGTACTTC
CSVVAESSYEQYF
>TRBJ2-3|11|TRBV7-6|.|.
TGTGCCAGCAGCCCCTCATGGCCGCAGTATTTT
CASSPSWPQYF
>TRBJ2-3|16|TRBV20-1|many|TRBD2
TGCAGTGCTAGAGACTTCCCTACCGCGGGGGAGGATACGCAGTATTTT
CSARDFPTAGEDTQYF
>TRBJ2-7|15|TRBV7-9|.|.
TGTGCCAGCAGCTTTAGGGCAGGGAGCTCCTACGGGCAGTACTTC
CASSFRAGSSYGQYF